This paragraph covers one T cell receptor beta chain sequence. Other nucleotide sequences from this sample produce the same CDR3. TCRdb's table, derived via immunoSEQ multiplex PCR, lists solely in-frame clones and lacks some. This table has some 190,000 clones, approximately 89% appearing once. The entry originates in a study of blood T cell repertoires in COVID-19. For the study at large: The United States, Italy and Spain were the sources of the acute and convalescent COVID-19 samples. PBMCs, B-cell-depleted T cells, or T cells were the source of the cDNA or gDNA that made up the material.

From germline, CDR1 is SGHRS and CDR2 YFSETQ. V gave up 4 bases and J gave up 5 bases; unmatched junction bases: 7. This CDR3 has 14 amino acids. The sample taken for sequencing was peripheral blood. The origin of this receptor is a woman in her fifties or sixties with acute or convalescent COVID-19. This chain connects TRBV5-1 to TRBJ2-5; the match to TRBD1 covers 8 bases. The CDR3 loop is CASSPQGAGETQYF. DNA of the CDR3: TGCGCCAGCAGCCCGCAGGGGGCGGGGGAGACCCAGTACTTC.